This T cell receptor beta chain was recovered during a study of chronic HIV infection and antiretroviral therapy. This clonotype showed up many times. One entry per CDR3 protein, called by TCRdb with MiXCR from the 5' RACE reads. The sample records some 37,000 distinct CDR3 sequences, roughly 8.2% being singletons. Sequenced sample: peripheral blood. This clonotype originated in an adult who had HIV and had not received antiretroviral therapy, or was an uninfected healthy control (not recorded which).

The DNA of the CDR3 is TGTGCCAGCAGTTTCATGGCCGCGGCTAGCAATACCTACGAGCAGTACTTC. Translated: CASSFMAAASNTYEQYF. This rearrangement joins TRBV28 to TRBJ2-7; possibly TRBD2 for D (5 bases). CDR1 and CDR2 (germline): MDHEN, SYDVKM. The CDR3 sequence is 17 residues long. V was trimmed by 3 bases and J by 2 bases, leaving 20 bases between them.